This T cell receptor beta chain comes out of a study of Ad26.COV2.S vaccination and SARS-CoV-2 variants. The assay was immunoSEQ multiplex PCR, and TCRdb's table has in-frame clones only and misses some. Of roughly 380,000 clones in the sample, 92% were seen once. This clone was found a few times. Its matching antigen is unknown. The CDR3 totals 14 residues. Per germline, CDR1 SNHLY and CDR2 FYNNEI. Losses at the gene ends were 9 bases for V and 2 bases for J; bases not matched to a gene: 9. Notes on the study in general: Once vaccination had occurred, spike-specific CD8+ and CD4+ T cell responses reportedly showed substantial breadth. Measurements of TCR breadth and depth may have given underestimates of the total T cell responses. Among vaccine recipients, spike-specific TCR breadth exceeded that of placebo recipients. Vaccine and placebo recipients had similar non-spike TCR breadth.

This sequence joins TRBV2 and TRBJ1-1; TRBD1 agrees at 7 bases. The TCR was taken from a human donor who had recovered from COVID-19. Sequenced here: peripheral blood, sampled after recovery from COVID-19. CDR3 DNA sequence: TGTGCCAGTCTCCACAGGGGTTTAAACACTGAAGCTTTCTTT. Its translation: CASLHRGLNTEAFF.